This TCR beta chain is drawn from a study of blood T cell repertoires in COVID-19. Overall study: The United States, Italy and Spain were the sources of the acute and convalescent COVID-19 samples.

The V and J ends lost 7 bases and 11 bases, in that order; junction bases with no gene match: 13. CDR3 length: 12 residues. Germline CDR1 reads SQVTM; CDR2 reads ANQGSEA. Original data processing: Scientists estimated how many nucleated cells there were by amplifying reference gene primers. TCRdb keeps only in-frame clones here, not all; method: immunoSEQ multiplex PCR. From that table come the V and J calls and clone size; the DNA was used to work out D and trimming. The sample holds a few hundred thousand clones, about 91% seen once. This clonotype originated in a human donor in a cohort exposed to, infected with or recovered from COVID-19 (not recorded which). The donor label of this sample is uncertain. Sequencing was carried out using PBMCs or T cells enriched from blood (not recorded which). The chain couples TRBV29-1 to TRBJ1-1; 7 bases fit TRBD1. CDR3 loop: CSGTGADEGAFF. For the CDR3, the DNA is TGCAGCGGGACAGGTGCGGATGAAGGGGCTTTCTTT.